The rows below give T cell receptor beta chains drawn from one sample of a study of control samples from healthy donors and cancer patients. Data came from immunoSEQ multiplex PCR; TCRdb stores just in-frame clones and leaves some out. The table includes 120,000 or so clones, more than 85% detected once. Sequencing used blood. The receptors originated from a man aged 18 to 35 in good health. Both conserved end residues are part of each CDR3. Fields, in order: D gene, J gene, clone size, V gene, CDR3 protein, CDR3 DNA. The D gene is left open where the match is weak. Size is omitted from some rows. Given values are once, few, many or a class for expanded clones.

-,TRBJ1-2,few,TRBV7-9,CASSLVGDYGYTF,TGTGCCAGCAGCTTAGTGGGTGACTATGGCTACACCTTC
TRBD1,TRBJ1-2,-,TRBV2,CASSELSTGGFYGYTF,TGTGCCAGCAGTGAACTCTCTACAGGGGGCTTCTATGGCTACACCTTC
-,TRBJ2-7,-,TRBV18,CASSPGISSYEQYF,TGTGCCAGCTCACCAGGCATCAGCTCCTACGAGCAGTACTTC
-,TRBJ2-1,once,TRBV29-1,CSVSRSHAYNEQFF,TGCAGCGTAAGCCGGTCACATGCCTACAATGAGCAGTTCTTC
-,TRBJ2-7,-,TRBV6-5,CASSHLSYEQYF,TGTGCCAGCAGCCACCTCTCCTACGAGCAGTACTTC
-,TRBJ1-2,-,TRBV4-1,CASSQDLGRAPYGYTF,TGCGCCAGCAGCCAAGATCTAGGCAGGGCACCGTATGGCTACACCTTC
TRBD2,TRBJ2-7,-,TRBV7-6,CASSFIAGAPHYEQYF,TGTGCCAGCAGCTTCATAGCGGGGGCACCCCATTACGAGCAGTACTTC
TRBD2,TRBJ2-1,-,TRBV15,CATSSRRDYDNEQFF,TGTGCCACCAGCTCTCGCCGGGACTACGACAATGAGCAGTTCTTC
-,TRBJ1-2,-,TRBV5-1,CASSFAPGVSNYGYTF,TGCGCCAGCAGCTTTGCCCCAGGGGTCTCCAACTATGGCTACACCTTC
-,TRBJ1-6,-,TRBV7-9,CASSHFNLGTPPHSPLHF,TGTGCCAGCAGCCACTTTAATCTGGGGACCCCTCCTCATTCACCCCTCCACTTT
-,TRBJ2-5,once,TRBV4-2,CASSQDFVGGQETQYF,TGTGCCAGCAGCCAAGATTTCGTCGGGGGCCAAGAGACCCAGTACTTC
TRBD1,TRBJ1-1,once,TRBV27,CASSGTGRYTEAFF,TGTGCCAGCAGTGGGACAGGCCGCTACACTGAAGCTTTCTTT
TRBD1,TRBJ1-2,-,TRBV18,CASSPRTGQGNYGYTF,TGTGCCAGCTCACCTCGTACGGGACAGGGAAACTATGGCTACACCTTC
-,TRBJ1-6,-,TRBV7-9,CASSLYARANSPLHF,TGTGCCAGCAGCTTATATGCCAGGGCAAATTCACCCCTCCACTTT
TRBD2,TRBJ2-7,-,TRBV6-5,CASRETSSYEQYF,TGTGCCAGCAGAGAGACTAGCAGCTACGAGCAGTACTTC
-,TRBJ2-7,-,TRBV5-1,CASNRPETGEVEQYF,TGCGCCAGCAACCGGCCGGAGACGGGGGAAGTGGAGCAGTACTTC
TRBD2,TRBJ2-2,-,TRBV4-2,CASSQIRGGRSTGELFF,TGTGCCAGCAGCCAGATACGGGGGGGCCGGTCCACCGGGGAGCTGTTTTTT
-,TRBJ1-1,-,TRBV12-3/TRBV12-4,CASSLTENTEAFF,TGTGCCAGCAGCCTTACAGAGAACACTGAAGCTTTCTTT
TRBD2,TRBJ2-5,once,TRBV3-1/TRBV3-2,CASSLRTSGGMETQYF,TGTGCCAGCAGCCTACGGACTAGCGGGGGGATGGAGACCCAGTACTTC
-,TRBJ1-4,-,TRBV5-1,CASTRRGDQNEKLFF,TGCGCCAGCACAAGAAGGGGGGACCAAAATGAAAAACTGTTTTTT
-,TRBJ2-2,once,TRBV5-1,CASSLVRLRPGELFF,TGCGCCAGCAGCTTGGTACGCCTGAGACCCGGGGAGCTGTTTTTT
-,TRBJ1-4,-,TRBV5-1,CASSGGHFATNEKLFF,TGCGCCAGCAGCGGGGGACACTTTGCAACTAATGAAAAACTGTTTTTT
TRBD1,TRBJ1-5,-,TRBV5-1,CASSRTGDSNQPQHF,TGCGCCAGCAGCCGGACAGGGGATAGCAATCAGCCCCAGCATTTT
TRBD2,TRBJ2-3,-,TRBV13,CASSSPTSGVSDTQYF,TGTGCCAGCAGTTCCCCGACTAGCGGGGTCTCAGATACGCAGTATTTT
-,TRBJ1-1,-,TRBV3-1/TRBV3-2,CASSRSNTEAFF,TGTGCCAGCAGCCGATCGAACACTGAAGCTTTCTTT
-,TRBJ2-1,once,TRBV4-1,CASSPSESENEQFF,TGCGCCAGCAGCCCGTCGGAGAGTGAGAATGAGCAGTTCTTC
-,TRBJ1-1,-,TRBV12-3/TRBV12-4,CASSLLVNTEAFF,TGTGCCAGCAGTTTGCTCGTGAACACTGAAGCTTTCTTT
TRBD1,TRBJ1-4,-,TRBV7-2,CASSLASGGNEKLFF,TGTGCCAGCAGCTTAGCGTCAGGGGGAAATGAAAAACTGTTTTTT
-,TRBJ1-1,-,TRBV7-9,CASSPETTNTEAFF,TGTGCCAGCAGCCCTGAAACAACCAACACTGAAGCTTTCTTT
-,TRBJ2-1,once,TRBV24-1,CATSDFGLGEQFF,TGTGCCACCAGTGATTTCGGCCTAGGTGAGCAGTTCTTC
-,TRBJ1-5,few,TRBV2,CASRVEGGGNQPQHF,TGTGCCAGCAGGGTCGAGGGTGGGGGCAATCAGCCCCAGCATTTT
TRBD2,TRBJ2-2,-,TRBV27,CASKAGGFTGELFF,TGTGCCAGCAAAGCGGGGGGATTCACCGGGGAGCTGTTTTTT
-,TRBJ1-3,-,TRBV14,CASSQTGTHSGNTIYF,TGTGCCAGCAGCCAAACCGGGACTCACTCTGGAAACACCATATATTTT
-,TRBJ1-1,-,TRBV9,CASSVQGSEAFF,TGTGCCAGCAGCGTCCAGGGTTCCGAAGCTTTCTTT
-,TRBJ2-2,-,TRBV30,CAWRTDHTGELFF,TGTGCCTGGAGAACGGACCACACCGGGGAGCTGTTTTTT